This T cell receptor (beta chain) comes out of a study of early T cells in non-severe SARS-CoV-2 infection. MiXCR, run by TCRdb on the 5' RACE reads, gives a single entry per CDR3 protein. Of some 87,000 distinct CDR3 sequences listed, around 13% are singletons. This clonotype has a handful of counts. Its antigen is unknown. Germline lookup yields CDR1 MNHEY and CDR2 SVGAGI. Trimming removed 0 bases at V and 5 bases at J, with 4 bases between. The CDR3 is made up of 12 amino acids. Study-wide results and caveats: Clonotype matching in VDJdb favored anti-spike CD8 responses and did not capture private and CD4 specificities.

The chain is built from TRBV6-5 and TRBJ2-5; D remains ambiguous. This sequence was found in an adult who was a healthcare worker with PCR-confirmed SARS-CoV-2 infection or an uninfected control (not recorded which). The sequenced sample was whole blood. In nucleotides, the CDR3 is TGTGCCAGCAGTTACTCTGGTGAGACCCAGTACTTC. It encodes CASSYSGETQYF.